These T cell receptor beta chains were read from a single sample in a study of blood T cell repertoires in COVID-19. The repertoire was sequenced with immunoSEQ multiplex PCR; TCRdb's copy has only in-frame clones and lacks some. The repertoire holds more than 25,000 clones, with about nine tenths as singletons. Sequencing was done on a sample of peripheral blood. The receptors were gathered from a man in his 70s with active or convalescent COVID-19. Both conserved end residues are part of each CDR3. Fields, in order: D gene, J gene, clone size, V gene, CDR3 DNA, CDR3 protein. A D gene is named only where the DNA matches it firmly. Clone size is shown for a subset of rows, as once, few, many or a class of expanded clone.

>NA|TRBJ1-2|NA|TRBV5-1
TGCGCCAGCAGCTTGGCGACGACAGAACGACCGAACTATGGCTACACCTTC
CASSLATTERPNYGYTF
>TRBD1|TRBJ1-5|NA|TRBV18
TGTGCCAGCTCCGATATCAGGACAGGGTTGAATCAGCCCCAGCATTTT
CASSDIRTGLNQPQHF
>TRBD1|TRBJ1-6|NA|TRBV7-8
TGTGCCAGCAGCGGCCGACAGGGTCATAATTCACCCCTCCACTTT
CASSGRQGHNSPLHF
>TRBD1|TRBJ1-1|NA|TRBV5-1
TGCGCCAGCACTACAGGGGCGAACACTGAAGCTTTCTTT
CASTTGANTEAFF
>TRBD2|TRBJ2-3|NA|TRBV6-6
TGTGCCAGCAGTAGGACTAGCGGCCCACCTGATACGCAGTATTTT
CASSRTSGPPDTQYF
>NA|TRBJ1-6|NA|TRBV4-1
TGCGCCAGCAGCCAAGTTTCTATTCAAGGGGGCTCCTATAATTCACCCCTCCACTTT
CASSQVSIQGGSYNSPLHF
>NA|TRBJ1-4|NA|TRBV5-6
TGTGCCAGCAGCTTGGGCGGTAATTGGGATGAAAAACTGTTTTTT
CASSLGGNWDEKLFF
>TRBD1|TRBJ1-2|NA|TRBV18
TGTGCCAGCTCACAGACGACAGGGCCTGATAACTATGGCTACACCTTC
CASSQTTGPDNYGYTF
>NA|TRBJ1-1|NA|TRBV12-3/TRBV12-4
TGTGCCAGCAGTCCCGGGGGTATTGAAGCTTTCTTT
CASSPGGIEAFF
>TRBD1|TRBJ1-5|NA|TRBV7-2
TGTGCCAGCAGCCCTTACCAGACAGGGTATTATAGCAATCAGCCCCAGCATTTT
CASSPYQTGYYSNQPQHF
>TRBD1|TRBJ1-2|NA|TRBV10-1
TGCGCCAGCAGTGGAACAGGGGGCTATGGCTACACCTTC
CASSGTGGYGYTF
>NA|TRBJ1-1|NA|TRBV7-9
TGTGCCAGCAGTCAAAATTTAGACACTGAAGCTTTCTTT
CASSQNLDTEAFF
>TRBD2|TRBJ2-1|NA|TRBV6-2/TRBV6-3
TGTGCCAGCAGTTCAAGGTTCGGGGGGGCTGGGCAGTTCTTC
CASSSRFGGAGQFF
>TRBD2|TRBJ2-5|NA|TRBV4-2
TGTGCCAGCAGCCAAGGTGGACTAGCGGTTCAAGAGACCCAGTACTTC
CASSQGGLAVQETQYF
>TRBD2|TRBJ2-7|NA|TRBV9
TGTGCCAGCAGCGTATTGGCTAGCGGGGGGTACGAGCAGTACTTC
CASSVLASGGYEQYF
>NA|TRBJ1-2|NA|TRBV7-9
TGTGCCAGCAGCCACGAGGGGGGGCCTAGTGGCTACACCTTC
CASSHEGGPSGYTF
>NA|TRBJ1-2|NA|TRBV19
TGTGCCAGAGCCTCCCGGACAGCCTCCTATGGCTACACCTTC
CARASRTASYGYTF
>TRBD1|TRBJ2-7|NA|TRBV29-1
TGCAGCGTGCAGGGGGATTGGAACGAGCAGTACTTC
CSVQGDWNEQYF
>TRBD1|TRBJ2-1|NA|TRBV7-8
TGTGCCAGCAGCCCAGCCGGGACAGGATCCCTCAATGAGCAGTTCTTC
CASSPAGTGSLNEQFF
>NA|TRBJ1-1|NA|TRBV5-1
TGCGCCAGCAGCAGGTCAGATCTAGACACTGAAGCTTTCTTT
CASSRSDLDTEAFF
>NA|TRBJ2-6|few|TRBV10-1
TGCGCCAGCAGTGGAGGATCTGGGGCCAACGTCCTGACTTTC
CASSGGSGANVLTF
>NA|TRBJ2-6|NA|TRBV7-3
TGTGCCAGCAGCTTAATCGCCAGGCCCGGGGCCAACGTCCTGACTTTC
CASSLIARPGANVLTF
>NA|TRBJ2-7|NA|TRBV5-1
TGCGCCAGCAACCGGGGAGGAACCCACTACGAGCAGTACTTC
CASNRGGTHYEQYF
>NA|TRBJ1-1|NA|TRBV7-2
TGTGCCAGCAGCTTAGTTCCCAGGAACACTGAAGCTTTCTTT
CASSLVPRNTEAFF
>NA|TRBJ1-5|NA|TRBV12-3/TRBV12-4
TGTGCCAGCAGCTTGACTCCCCAGCCGCGGGATTTT
CASSLTPQPRDF
>NA|TRBJ1-2|NA|TRBV24-1
TGTGCCACCAGTGATTTGGGGGGCTTTGGCTACACCTTC
CATSDLGGFGYTF
>TRBD2|TRBJ2-3|NA|TRBV10-3
TGTGCCATCAGTGAGGTAACGGGGGGGCCGAGCACAGATACGCAGTATTTT
CAISEVTGGPSTDTQYF
>NA|TRBJ2-7|few|TRBV18
TGTGCCAGCTCACCTAGCAACGAGCAGTACTTC
CASSPSNEQYF
>NA|TRBJ1-1|NA|TRBV5-4
TGTGCCAGCAGCGGGGGACAAGGGAACACTGAAGCTTTCTTT
CASSGGQGNTEAFF
>NA|TRBJ2-7|NA|TRBV28
TGTGCCAGCAGTTTCTTAGCGCCGGGGGAGCAGTACTTC
CASSFLAPGEQYF
>NA|TRBJ2-1|once|TRBV6-4
TGTGCCAGCAGCCCCGGGACAAATTACAATGAGCAGTTCTTC
CASSPGTNYNEQFF
>NA|TRBJ2-7|NA|TRBV4-2
TGTGCCAGCAGCTACCTAGGACTAACCTACGAGCAGTACTTC
CASSYLGLTYEQYF
>TRBD1|TRBJ1-3|once|TRBV5-1
TGCGCCAGCAGCGGAACCGGGACAGGGTCCGGAAACACCATATATTTT
CASSGTGTGSGNTIYF
>NA|TRBJ2-7|NA|TRBV6-6
TGTGCCAGCAGCCGCGGACAGAGCTCCTACGAGCAGTACTTC
CASSRGQSSYEQYF
>NA|TRBJ1-2|NA|TRBV19
TGTGCCAGTAGTATCGGTCGCTATGGCTACACCTTC
CASSIGRYGYTF
>TRBD1|TRBJ2-2|NA|TRBV27
TGTGCCAGCAGTTCGGACAGGGAGTACACCGGGGAGCTGTTTTTT
CASSSDREYTGELFF
>TRBD1|TRBJ2-2|NA|TRBV7-3
TGTGCCAGCAGGGGACAGGGTAACACCGGGGAGCTGTTTTTT
CASRGQGNTGELFF
>NA|TRBJ1-2|NA|TRBV30
TGTGCCTGGAGTGCCGATACAGGGTATGGCTACACCTTC
CAWSADTGYGYTF
>NA|TRBJ2-1|NA|TRBV5-1
TGCGCCAGCAGCTCGTTGGTCGGACGAGGGTTGGATGAGCAGTTCTTC
CASSSLVGRGLDEQFF
>NA|TRBJ1-1|NA|TRBV5-1
TGCGCCAGCAGCTTGGTTCCCAGGGAAACTGAAGCTTTCTTT
CASSLVPRETEAFF
>NA|TRBJ1-2|NA|TRBV5-4
TGTGCCAGCAGCTTGGCAGTATTCACAGACCTTGCTGCCTACACCTTC
CASSLAVFTDLAAYTF
>TRBD1|TRBJ1-2|NA|TRBV5-5
TGTGCCAGCAGCTTGGGTCCGGGACAGACCCTTGGGGGCTACACCTTC
CASSLGPGQTLGGYTF
>TRBD1|TRBJ1-2|NA|TRBV28
TGTGCCAGCAGTTCGTATGACAGGGTGACCTATGGCTACACCTTC
CASSSYDRVTYGYTF
>TRBD2|TRBJ2-1|NA|TRBV5-1
TGCGCCAGCAGCTTTGCAGCGGGAGCGGGGGATGAGCAGTTCTTC
CASSFAAGAGDEQFF
>TRBD1|TRBJ2-1|NA|TRBV11-3
TGTGCCAGCAGTTATGGACAGGGCCTCTACAATGAGCAGTTCTTC
CASSYGQGLYNEQFF
>TRBD2|TRBJ2-7|NA|TRBV19
TGTGCCAGTAGCGGGATACTAGCGGGAGGGCCCTCCGAGCAGTACTTC
CASSGILAGGPSEQYF
>NA|TRBJ1-2|NA|TRBV12-3/TRBV12-4
TGTGCCAGCAGTGCCCAAGACAGGGGCTACACCTTC
CASSAQDRGYTF
>NA|TRBJ1-4|NA|TRBV2
TGTGCCAGCACGATTCGACAGGCAACTAATGAAAAACTGTTTTTT
CASTIRQATNEKLFF
>NA|TRBJ1-2|few|TRBV29-1
TGCAGCGTTCGGGGAACTAACTATGGCTACACCTTC
CSVRGTNYGYTF
>TRBD2|TRBJ2-1|NA|TRBV28
TGTGCCAGCGGTGGTAGGACTAGCGGGACGGATGAGCAGTTCTTC
CASGGRTSGTDEQFF
>TRBD1|TRBJ1-2|NA|TRBV30
TGTGCCTGGGTCGGGACAGGGGGCTATGGCTACACCTTC
CAWVGTGGYGYTF
>NA|TRBJ1-2|NA|TRBV5-1
TGCGCCAGCAGCAGCGATACAGGCGCCCGGAATGGCTACACCTTC
CASSSDTGARNGYTF